Following are 23 T cell receptor beta chains from one sample sequenced in a study of blood T cell repertoires in COVID-19. TCRdb's copy holds only in-frame clones and misses some; the assay was immunoSEQ multiplex PCR. The sample has approximately 120,000 clones; about four fifths are singletons. The sequencing input was peripheral blood. Source of these receptors: a man of 80 years or more with acute or convalescent COVID-19.

This chain joins TRBV15 and TRBJ1-6; 9 nucleotides align to TRBD1. The ends lost 0 bases at V and 3 bases at J; junction bases unmatched: 3. The CDR3 is 17 amino acids. Germline V gene data show CDR1 as LNHNV and CDR2 as YYDKDF (reference sequence). The CDR3 protein is CATSREGTGNYNSPLHF. CDR3 DNA sequence: TGTGCCACCAGCAGAGAGGGGACAGGGAACTATAATTCACCCCTCCACTTT.

The rearrangement links TRBV3-1 (or the pseudogene TRBV3-2) to TRBJ2-1; 8 nucleotides match TRBD1. The trim removed 3 bases at V and 8 bases at J, leaving 6 bases unmatched. The CDR3 loop spans 14 amino acids. The V gene's germline CDR1 is LGHDT and CDR2 YNNKEL (reference sequence). This CDR3 reads CASSHTGTGDEQFF. As DNA, the CDR3 is TGTGCCAGCAGCCATACCGGGACAGGCGATGAGCAGTTCTTC.

This clone was observed a single time. The CDR3 coding sequence is TGTGCCAGCAGCCAAAGGTCGGGACAGGGGACCACCGGGGAGCTGTTTTTT. It translates to CASSQRSGQGTTGELFF. V is TRBV3-1 (or the pseudogene TRBV3-2) and J is TRBJ2-2; 10 bases are shared with TRBD1. The J segment lost 4 bases and the V segment lost 2 bases, leaving 7 bases of the junction unmatched. This CDR3 spans 17 amino acids. Germline CDR1 LGHDT, CDR2 YNNKEL (reference sequence).

This rearrangement joins TRBV21-1 to TRBJ2-3; the table's D call, TRBD2, has no DNA check behind it. TRBV21-1 is a pseudogene segment. The length of the CDR3 is 17 residues. The CDR3 nucleotides are TGTGCCAGCAGCAAAGATCGGACGGACTCCCCGCCAGATACGCAGTATTTT. Its protein product is CASSKDRTDSPPDTQYF.

The CDR3 bases are TGCGCCAGCAGCCAAGACCCTGGACAGGTTAATAATTCACCCCTCCACTTT. It encodes CASSQDPGQVNNSPLHF. The chain combines TRBV4-1 with TRBJ1-6; 7 positions match TRBD1. V shed 0 bases, J shed 5 bases, and the junction held 7 bases outside the gene matches. Per germline, CDR1 MGHRA and CDR2 YSYEKL. This CDR3 contains 17 residues.

This clone was seen at least ten times. The V and J genes are TRBV2 and TRBJ2-5, with TRBD1 matching 9 bases. The CDR3 has 13 amino acids. The germline V gene encodes CDR1 SNHLY and CDR2 FYNNEI. J was trimmed by 2 bases and V by 7 bases; bases with no gene match: 2. This chain's CDR3 is CASNDRGQETQYF. For the CDR3, the DNA is TGTGCCAGCAACGACAGGGGGCAAGAGACCCAGTACTTC.

The V gene is TRBV6-6, the J gene TRBJ1-2; 8 positions match TRBD1. The V gene end was trimmed by 2 bases and the J gene end by 2 bases; junction bases not matched to a gene: 7. The CDR3 loop spans 16 amino acids. Germline values: CDR1 MNHNY, CDR2 SVGAGI (reference sequence). The DNA of the CDR3 is TGTGCCAGCAGTTACCCTCCGGGACAGGAGAACTATGGCTACACCTTC. Amino acid sequence: CASSYPPGQENYGYTF.

In regard to this clone: The sample contains more than one DNA sequence encoding this CDR3. The chain is built from TRBV6-5 and TRBJ1-2; 8 bases line up with TRBD1. Trimming removed 6 bases from V and 3 bases from J; junction bases left unmatched: 3. The CDR3 has 13 amino acids. Germline V gene sequence: CDR1 MNHEY, CDR2 SVGAGI. The CDR3 region is CASRPGQDYGYTF. CDR3 bases: TGTGCCAGCAGGCCGGGACAGGACTATGGCTACACCTTC.

The chain combines TRBV29-1 with TRBJ1-2; 8 nucleotides align to TRBD1. Germline CDR1 is SQVTM and CDR2 is ANQGSEA. Trimming removed 6 bases from V and 4 bases from J; junction bases left unmatched: 7. This CDR3 comprises 13 residues. The chain's CDR3 is CSVDGQGGYGYTF. In DNA form, the CDR3 reads TGCAGCGTCGACGGACAGGGAGGCTATGGCTACACCTTC.

The chain joins TRBV12-5 to TRBJ2-5; D possibly corresponds to TRBD2 (5 bases). This CDR3 is built from 14 residues. V shed 5 bases and J shed 2 bases, with 12 bases lying between them. The germline gives CDR1 LGHNT, CDR2 FRNRAP. The CDR3 nucleotides read TGTGCTAGTGGTACGGGATCGGGACAAGAGACCCAGTACTTC. Its translation: CASGTGSGQETQYF. Together with reference TRBV12-5 and TRBJ2-5, the CDR3 gives the full variable domain: DARVTQTPRHKVTEMGQEVTMRCQPILGHNTVFWYRQTMMQGLELLAYFRNRAPLDDSGMPKDRFSAEMPDATLATLKIQPSEPRDSAVYFCASGTGSGQETQYFGPGTRLLVL.

The chain carries TRBV7-6 and TRBJ1-1; possibly TRBD1 for D (6 bases). Between the trimmed V and J ends, which lost 4 bases and 8 bases, there was a span of 14 bases. The CDR3 is made up of 13 amino acids. The germline V gene encodes CDR1 SGHVS and CDR2 FNYEAQ. The CDR3 spells CASSYTPTGEAFF. CDR3 coding DNA: TGTGCCAGCAGCTACACACCAACAGGGGAAGCTTTCTTT.

This clone has only one observation. CDR3 sequence: CASRTGGRTDTQYF. CDR3 nucleotide sequence: TGTGCCAGCAGAACAGGGGGCCGGACAGATACGCAGTATTTT. The gene calls are TRBV2 and TRBJ2-3, with 9 nucleotides matching TRBD1. CDR1 and CDR2 (germline): SNHLY, FYNNEI. Germline trimming cut 6 bases from V and 3 bases from J; bases unmatched to any gene: 4. The length of the CDR3 is 14 residues.

The genes are TRBV19 and TRBJ1-1; the D is unclear. The CDR3 totals 12 residues. Trimming shortened V by 5 bases and J by 0 bases, and 4 bases separated the two germline ends. CDR1 is LNHDA, CDR2 SQIVND, per germline (reference sequence). CDR3 nucleotide sequence: TGTGCCAGTAGTCTTATGAACACTGAAGCTTTCTTT. Its translation is CASSLMNTEAFF.

This sequence joins TRBV2 and TRBJ2-5; perhaps TRBD2 as D (5 bases). Germline CDR1 reads SNHLY; CDR2 reads FYNNEI. The CDR3 contains 15 residues. The V end was cut by 0 bases, the J end by 1 base, with 9 bases between. Written as DNA, the CDR3 is TGTGCCAGCAGTGAAGCGGGAGCCACCCAAGAGACCCAGTACTTC. It encodes CASSEAGATQETQYF.

This clone was counted a single time. The chain recombines TRBV6-5 with TRBJ1-1, with D maybe TRBD1 (6 bases). The CDR3 is 11 amino acids. Trimming shortened V by 5 bases and J by 8 bases, and 9 bases separated the two germline ends. Per germline, CDR1 MNHEY and CDR2 SVGAGI. The CDR3 DNA reads as TGTGCCAGCAGTAACCAGGGGGAAGCTTTCTTT. Amino acids: CASSNQGEAFF.

This clone appeared a single time. The chain couples TRBV6-5 to TRBJ1-1; 7 bases fit TRBD1. J was trimmed by 11 bases and V by 6 bases; bases with no gene match: 9. Per germline, CDR1 MNHEY and CDR2 SVGAGI. The CDR3 runs 12 residues. CDR3 region: CASRVTGVAAFF. CDR3 sequence (DNA): TGTGCCAGCAGGGTTACAGGGGTCGCGGCTTTCTTT.

J is TRBJ2-3 and V is TRBV6-5; D is unclear. The CDR3 totals 13 residues. The germline V gene has CDR1 MNHEY and CDR2 SVGAGI. V dropped 2 bases and J dropped 2 bases, with 5 bases sitting between them. CDR3 protein: CASSYADTDTQYF. For the CDR3, the DNA is TGTGCCAGCAGTTACGCAGACACAGATACGCAGTATTTT.

The V call is TRBV30, the J call TRBJ1-2, with 7 bases identical to TRBD1. Germline CDR1 reads GTSNPN; CDR2 reads SVGIG (reference sequence). V was pared by 8 bases and J by 0 bases, with 9 bases of the junction left unmatched. This CDR3 has 14 amino acids. CDR3 loop: CAGHEGAANYGYTF. In nucleotides, the CDR3 is TGTGCCGGACATGAGGGGGCCGCTAACTATGGCTACACCTTC.

The rearrangement links TRBV4-1 to TRBJ2-3, with 9 bases lining up with TRBD1. The V and J ends lost 2 bases and 4 bases, in that order; junction bases with no gene match: 7. Germline CDR1 is MGHRA and CDR2 is YSYEKL. CDR3 length: 16 residues. This CDR3 reads CASSQTPGQGADTQYF. Here the CDR3 DNA reads TGCGCCAGCAGCCAAACACCGGGACAGGGTGCAGATACGCAGTATTTT.

The rearrangement uses TRBV5-8 and TRBJ1-5; D remains ambiguous. Trimming took 0 bases from V and 5 from J, leaving 18 bases between them. Germline values: CDR1 SGHTS, CDR2 YDEGEE. The CDR3 covers 17 residues. This chain's CDR3 is CASSLANSRYSYQPQHF. The CDR3 DNA follows: TGTGCCAGCAGCTTGGCAAACAGCCGCTACTCATATCAGCCCCAGCATTTT.

The genes are TRBV4-1 and TRBJ2-2, with 11 bases identical to TRBD2. CDR1 is MGHRA and CDR2 is YSYEKL in the germline V gene. The CDR3 runs to 17 residues. V shed 3 bases, J shed 6 bases, and the junction held 9 bases outside the gene matches. CDR3: CASSHRLAGYRAGELFF. CDR3 coding DNA: TGCGCCAGCAGCCATAGACTAGCGGGGTATCGGGCCGGGGAGCTGTTTTTT.

The rearrangement uses TRBV2 and TRBJ2-7; D perhaps matches TRBD1 (6 bases). The V gene's germline CDR1 is SNHLY and CDR2 FYNNEI. The CDR3 is 13 residues long. V lost 3 bases, J lost 7 bases, and 13 bases lay in between. CDR3 in DNA: TGTGCCAGCAGTGACAGGGGCCTAGGGGAGCAGTACTTC. Translated: CASSDRGLGEQYF. The whole variable domain, filled in from reference TRBV2 and TRBJ2-7, reads EPEVTQTPSHQVTQMGQEVILRCVPISNHLYFYWYRQILGQKVEFLVSFYNNEISEKSEIFDDQFSVERPDGSNFTLKIRSTKLEDSAMYFCASSDRGLGEQYFGPGTRLTVT.

Only one count was recorded for this clone. CDR3 region: CASSLQGVLGETQYF. CDR3 bases: TGTGCCAGCAGCTTACAGGGGGTGCTAGGGGAGACCCAGTACTTC. The chain couples TRBV7-7 to TRBJ2-5, with 7 positions matching TRBD1. J gave up 5 bases and V 2 bases, and 8 bases lay outside the gene matches. CDR3 length equals 15 residues. Germline V gene sequence: CDR1 SSHAT, CDR2 FNYEAQ (reference sequence). The variable domain in full, completed from reference TRBV7-7 and TRBJ2-5, reads GAGVSQSPRYKVTKRGQDVTLRCDPISSHATLYWYQQALGQGPEFLTYFNYEAQPDKSGLPSDRFSAERPEGSISTLTIQRTEQRDSAMYRCASSLQGVLGETQYFGPGTRLLVL.